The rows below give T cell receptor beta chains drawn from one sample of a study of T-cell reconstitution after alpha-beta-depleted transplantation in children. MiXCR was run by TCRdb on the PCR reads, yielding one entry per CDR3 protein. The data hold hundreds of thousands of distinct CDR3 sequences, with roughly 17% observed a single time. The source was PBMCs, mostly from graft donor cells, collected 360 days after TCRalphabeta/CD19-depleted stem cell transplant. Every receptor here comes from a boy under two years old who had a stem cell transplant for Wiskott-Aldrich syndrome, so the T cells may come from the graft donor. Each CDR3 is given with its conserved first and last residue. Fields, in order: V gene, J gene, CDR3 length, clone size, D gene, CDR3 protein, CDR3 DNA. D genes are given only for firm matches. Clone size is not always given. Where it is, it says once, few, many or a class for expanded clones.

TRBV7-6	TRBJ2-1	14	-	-	CASSIGGAYNEQFF	TGTGCCAGCAGCATAGGGGGGGCCTATAATGAGCAGTTCTTC
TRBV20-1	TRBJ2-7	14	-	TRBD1	CSAVPDRATYEQYF	TGCAGTGCTGTTCCGGACAGGGCAACCTACGAGCAGTACTTC
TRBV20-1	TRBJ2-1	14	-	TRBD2	CSATSGRAFVEQFF	TGCAGTGCTACTAGCGGGAGGGCCTTCGTTGAGCAGTTCTTC
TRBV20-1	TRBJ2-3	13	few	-	CSARGPSEDTQYF	TGCAGTGCTAGGGGGCCTAGCGAAGATACGCAGTATTTT
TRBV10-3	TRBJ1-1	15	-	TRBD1	CAISERETGATEAFF	TGTGCCATCAGTGAACGGGAGACAGGGGCGACTGAAGCTTTCTTT
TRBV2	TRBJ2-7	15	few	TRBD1	CASTGQGTGSYEQYF	TGTGCCAGCACCGGACAGGGAACCGGCAGCTACGAGCAGTACTTC
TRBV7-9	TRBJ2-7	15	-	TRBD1	CASSLARTGGYEQYF	TGTGCCAGCAGCTTAGCCCGGACAGGGGGCTACGAGCAGTACTTC
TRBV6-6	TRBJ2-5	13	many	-	CASSYSEEGTQYF	TGTGCCAGCAGTTACTCCGAGGAGGGGACCCAGTACTTC
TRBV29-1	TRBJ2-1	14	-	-	CSAGSLLSYNEQFF	TGCAGCGCCGGGTCCCTTTTGTCCTACAATGAGCAGTTCTTC
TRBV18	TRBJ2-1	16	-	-	CASSPSQAVGWNEQFF	TGTGCCAGCTCACCAAGTCAGGCGGTGGGTTGGAATGAGCAGTTCTTC
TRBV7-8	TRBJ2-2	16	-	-	CASSRRRTKGTGELFF	TGTGCCAGCAGCCGTCGTCGGACTAAGGGCACCGGGGAGCTGTTTTTT
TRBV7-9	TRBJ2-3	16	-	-	CASSLVGLPLGDTQYF	TGTGCCAGCAGCTTAGTGGGTCTCCCCCTCGGAGATACGCAGTATTTT
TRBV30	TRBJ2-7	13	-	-	CAFRQFISYEQYF	TGTGCCTTTCGACAGTTTATCTCCTACGAGCAGTACTTC
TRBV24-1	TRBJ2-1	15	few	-	CATSDLGVRYNEQFF	TGTGCCACCAGTGATTTAGGGGTGAGGTACAATGAGCAGTTCTTC
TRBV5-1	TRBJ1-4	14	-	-	CASRLGASNEKLFF	TGCGCCAGCAGGTTGGGGGCTTCTAATGAAAAACTGTTTTTT
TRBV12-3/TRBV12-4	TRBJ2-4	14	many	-	CASSFHRVGNIQYF	TGTGCCAGCAGTTTCCACAGGGTCGGGAACATTCAGTACTTC
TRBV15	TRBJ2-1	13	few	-	CATSITPYNEQFF	TGTGCCACCAGCATCACTCCGTACAATGAGCAGTTCTTC
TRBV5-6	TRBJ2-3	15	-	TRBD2	CASSYPSGDTDTQYF	TGTGCCAGCAGCTACCCTAGCGGGGATACAGATACGCAGTATTTT
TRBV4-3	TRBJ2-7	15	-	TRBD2	CASSQDSLAAYEQYF	TGCGCCAGCAGCCAAGATTCGCTAGCGGCTTACGAGCAGTACTTC
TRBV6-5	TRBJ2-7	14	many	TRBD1	CASSYSGQGYEQYF	TGTGCCAGCAGTTACTCCGGACAGGGATACGAGCAGTACTTC
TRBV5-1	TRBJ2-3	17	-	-	CASSPVTGPPAIYTQYF	TGCGCCAGCAGCCCTGTGACGGGACCCCCAGCGATCTATACGCAGTATTTT
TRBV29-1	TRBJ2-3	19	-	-	CSVEGAVGAKLPVTGTQYF	TGCAGCGTTGAAGGGGCTGTCGGCGCCAAACTTCCCGTTACGGGTACGCAGTATTTT
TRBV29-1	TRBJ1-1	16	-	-	CSVEDLPSRQNTEAFF	TGCAGCGTTGAAGATCTTCCCTCACGACAGAACACTGAAGCTTTCTTT
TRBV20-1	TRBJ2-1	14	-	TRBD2	CSARAGGRALEQFF	TGCAGTGCTAGAGCGGGCGGGAGGGCCTTAGAGCAGTTCTTC
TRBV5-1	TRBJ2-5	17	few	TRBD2	CASSLGFQRGGQETQYF	TGCGCCAGCAGCTTGGGTTTTCAGCGGGGGGGGCAAGAGACCCAGTACTTC
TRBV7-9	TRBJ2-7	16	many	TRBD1	CASSSSRTGPIWEQYF	TGTGCCAGCAGCTCTTCCAGGACAGGACCCATATGGGAGCAGTACTTC
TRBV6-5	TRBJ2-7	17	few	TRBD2	CASSYSKAITSGYEQYF	TGTGCCAGCAGTTACTCGAAGGCTATCACTAGCGGCTACGAGCAGTACTTC
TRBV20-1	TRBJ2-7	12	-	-	CSASGIAYEQYF	TGCAGTGCTAGCGGGATCGCCTACGAGCAGTACTTC
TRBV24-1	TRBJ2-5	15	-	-	CATSDYRDPLKTQYF	TGTGCCACCAGTGACTACAGGGACCCTCTGAAGACCCAGTACTTC